This T cell receptor (beta chain) was sequenced during a study of control samples from healthy donors and cancer patients (dated by TCRdb to 2018 to 2020). V drops 1 base and J drops 3 bases, leaving 9 bases in between. CDR1 and CDR2, per the germline V gene, are MGHRA and YSYEKL. Reading from cysteine to phenylalanine, the CDR3 counts 14 amino acids. The retained sequence is limited to the CDR3, 42 bases, with the frame set at the first base. Libraries were built with the immunoSEQ multiplex PCR assay. TCRdb provides this immuneACCESS table in a form limited to in-frame rearrangements. Some clones are lacking; in checked studies, under half of them reflect an unresolved V gene, and why the rest are absent is not known. This sample gives approximately 68,000 clones in total; 83% of them show up just once. Of the sample, 15% to 19% is held by the ten largest clones. This clone was counted a single time. The target of this receptor is not known. Per-nucleotide qualities are absent, and no much larger clonotype sits a single base away.

The sample comprised blood. The source is a man in his 60s in good health. Here the chain combines TRBV4-1 and TRBJ1-2, with TRBD1 tentatively as D gene (6 bases match). The CDR3 protein is CASSQGGGYYGYTF. The bases read TGCGCCAGCAGCCAAGGAGGGGGATACTATGGCTACACCTTC.